This record concerns one T cell receptor (beta chain) sequence. This record belongs to a study of low-dose radiotherapy and immunotherapy resistance in tumors. V lost 5 bases and J 4 bases, leaving 26 bases between the germline ends. The CDR3 is 18 amino acids. Looked up from germline, CDR1 is MDHEN and CDR2 is SYDVKM. Primers targeting TRAV and TRBV primed first-strand cDNA, covering alpha and beta chains. TCR amplification ran roughly 20 PCR cycles using constant-region and V-primer adapter primers. TCRdb reprocessed the reads via MiXCR and lists one record per CDR3 protein. The table shows roughly 90,000 distinct CDR3 sequences, with 20% to 25% occurring only once. The time point: after trial treatment. Treatment indicated: LDRT plus nivolumab, ipilimumab, low-dose cyclophosphamide and aspirin (RACIN trial).

The origin of this receptor is a female donor with ovarian cancer. The source material was PBMCs, sampled after low-dose radiotherapy plus immunotherapy. This sequence joins TRBV28 and TRBJ1-2; tentatively, D is TRBD1 (5 bases). Here the CDR3 reads CASSPPGGRDLLSYGYTF. For the CDR3, the DNA is TGTGCCAGCAGTCCCCCCGGAGGTCGGGACCTTCTCAGCTATGGCTACACCTTC.